The source of this T cell receptor beta chain is a study of PD-1 blockade in classical Hodgkin lymphoma. Points from the study as a whole: By C4D1, diversity of CD4+ TCRs had risen significantly, whereas that of CD8+ TCRs had not.

Measured with immunoSEQ multiplex PCR; TCRdb has only the in-frame clones, and not every one. Among 60,000 to 75,000 clones listed, over 85% were seen once. As to this clone: Antigen unknown.

All trial patients relapsed after autologous stem cell transplantation. Germline V gene lookup returns CDR1 SNHLY and CDR2 FYNNEI. V was trimmed by 6 bases and J by 0 bases, leaving 14 bases between them. The CDR3 sequence is 15 residues long. The TCR sequence derives from a human donor with classical Hodgkin lymphoma. The material was peripheral blood mononuclear cells (PBMCs), obtained at baseline. This chain joins TRBV2 and TRBJ1-2; TRBD1 is a possible D gene (5 bases). In DNA, the CDR3 is TGTGCCAGCAGCACCTTGGGACCCTCTAACTATGGCTACACCTTC. Amino acids: CASSTLGPSNYGYTF.